The 12 T cell receptor beta chains below come from one sample, sequenced in a study of blood T cell repertoires in COVID-19. Method: immunoSEQ multiplex PCR; TCRdb's copy keeps in-frame clones and lacks some. Seen here are 230,000 or so clones, about nine tenths observed once, and the top ten hold 2.5% to 3%. The sequencing sample was made of PBMCs or T cells enriched from blood (not recorded which). The receptors were sampled from a woman aged 25 to 39 who had recovered from COVID-19.

This clone was counted once. The chain joins TRBV4-3 to TRBJ1-4; 10 bases align to TRBD1. Germline CDR1 and CDR2: LGHNA and YSLEER. The CDR3 is 16 amino acids. The V segment lost 4 bases and the J segment 10 bases; nucleotides outside the gene matches: 12. CDR3 in DNA: TGCGCCAGCAGCCTACAATTCCGGGACAGGGGCGCAAAACTGTTTTTT. Encoded protein: CASSLQFRDRGAKLFF.

This chain connects TRBV7-2 to TRBJ1-3, with D unresolved. Germline values: CDR1 SGHTA, CDR2 FQGNSA. V lost 2 bases, J lost 0 bases, and 8 bases lay in between. The CDR3 spans 15 residues. In nucleotides, the CDR3 is TGTGCCAGCAGCTTATCGGGATACTCTGGAAACACCATATATTTT. Protein product: CASSLSGYSGNTIYF.

This clone was seen a handful of times. The chain is built from TRBV4-1 and TRBJ1-4, with 7 bases matching TRBD1. V shed 4 bases and J 8 bases; nucleotides not matched to a gene: 7. The CDR3 loop spans 14 amino acids. Germline V gene sequence: CDR1 MGHRA, CDR2 YSYEKL. The CDR3 protein is CASSPRQGREKLFF. The CDR3, as DNA: TGCGCCAGCAGCCCTAGACAGGGAAGGGAAAAACTGTTTTTT.

This clone was recorded only once. This rearrangement joins TRBV5-1 to TRBJ1-5; D gene uncertain. Per the germline V gene, CDR1 is SGHRS and CDR2 is YFSETQ. The V end lost 1 base, the J end lost 8 bases, and 10 bases lay between the germline ends. CDR3 length: 13 amino acids. The CDR3 region is CASSLSGREPQHF. The CDR3 DNA follows: TGCGCCAGCAGCTTGTCGGGGAGGGAGCCCCAGCATTTT.

The V call is TRBV7-8, the J call TRBJ2-3; 10 bases align to TRBD2. The CDR3 length is 17 residues. In germline, CDR1 is SGHVS, CDR2 FQNEAQ. Unmatched junction bases numbered 10, after V lost 5 bases and J lost 2 bases. As DNA, the CDR3 is TGTGCCAGCAGCCCCCTCTTAGCGGGGGGCCTCACAGATACGCAGTATTTT. It encodes CASSPLLAGGLTDTQYF.

This clone appeared once. The CDR3 protein is CASRRSGGPTDTQYF. In nucleotides, the CDR3 is TGTGCCAGCAGAAGGAGCGGGGGGCCTACAGATACGCAGTATTTT. The chain recombines TRBV6-6 with TRBJ2-3, with 9 bases matching TRBD2. CDR1 is MNHNY, CDR2 SVGAGI, per germline (reference sequence). The CDR3 contains 15 residues. The V and J ends lost 6 bases and 3 bases, in that order; junction bases with no gene match: 7.

The chain carries TRBV6-1 and TRBJ1-4; no reliable D call. Germline lookup yields CDR1 MNHNS and CDR2 SASEGT. The CDR3 length is 15 residues. Trimming cost V 2 bases and J 5 bases, with 12 bases left between them. The CDR3 nucleotides are TGTGCCAGCAGTGAACATTCGGGAGAAAATGAAAAACTGTTTTTT. It encodes CASSEHSGENEKLFF.

The rearrangement links TRBV5-4 to TRBJ2-3, with 10 positions matching TRBD1. Trimming took 2 bases from V and 1 from J; bases not matched to a gene: 10. Germline V gene sequence: CDR1 SGHNT, CDR2 YYREEE (reference sequence). The CDR3 contains 18 residues. CDR3 loop: CASSLPGQGRFGTDTQYF. DNA of the CDR3: TGTGCCAGCAGCTTACCGGGACAGGGGCGCTTCGGCACAGATACGCAGTATTTT. The whole variable domain, remainder taken from reference TRBV5-4 and TRBJ2-3, is ETGVTQSPTHLIKTRGQQVTLRCSSQSGHNTVSWYQQALGQGPQFIFQYYREEENGRGNFPPRFSGLQFPNYSSELNVNALELDDSALYLCASSLPGQGRFGTDTQYFGPGTRLTVL.

The chain recombines TRBV11-2 with TRBJ2-7, with 9 nucleotides matching TRBD1. Trimming took 3 bases from V and 2 from J; bases not matched to a gene: 2. The CDR3 has 14 residues. Germline V gene sequence: CDR1 SGHAT, CDR2 FQNNGV. CDR3 loop: CASSLGQGTYEQYF. The CDR3 DNA reads as TGTGCCAGCAGCTTGGGACAGGGAACCTACGAGCAGTACTTC.

The genes are TRBV12-3 or TRBV12-4 and TRBJ2-5; maybe TRBD1 (5 bases). There are 13 residues in the CDR3. V lost 5 bases to trimming and J lost 1 base, with 8 bases between them. Written as DNA, the CDR3 is TGTGCCAGCAGTCAGCAGGGCCAAGAGACCCAGTACTTC. Translation: CASSQQGQETQYF.

This clone was observed a handful of times. The chain couples TRBV5-1 to TRBJ1-6, with a weak D call TRBD1 (5 bases). This CDR3 is built from 16 residues. Germline values: CDR1 SGHRS, CDR2 YFSETQ. Trimming left V 2 bases short and J 8 bases short, with 17 bases between. CDR3 loop: CASSFAGQSADSPLHF. The CDR3 coding sequence is TGCGCCAGCAGCTTCGCGGGGCAGTCGGCCGATTCACCCCTCCACTTT.

The V call is TRBV2, the J call TRBJ1-2; tentatively, D is TRBD1 (6 bases). V lost 6 bases and J lost 8, with 25 bases in between. Germline-derived CDR1 and CDR2 are SNHLY and FYNNEI. This CDR3 has 16 residues. The CDR3 sequence is CASSAGTNGVGGGYTF. CDR3 nucleotides: TGTGCCAGCAGCGCCGGGACAAACGGAGTTGGCGGCGGCTACACCTTC.